This entry lists 23 T cell receptor beta chains sequenced from one sample in a study of T cells in localized non-small cell lung cancer (dated by TCRdb to the early 2020s). The library was obtained by the immunoSEQ multiplex PCR assay. In TCRdb, the immuneACCESS table is reduced to in-frame sequences with V and J assigned. These tables do not hold every clone; where another copy was compared, an unresolved V gene accounts for under half, and the others remain unexplained. This sample is represented by around 3,500 clones; 28% of them were singletons. The ten largest clones add up to approximately 9.5% of the sample. The sample was normal lung tissue next to the tumor, taken before any cancer treatment. These receptors were obtained from a woman aged 35 to 69 with stage I lung adenocarcinoma.

This clone was seen a handful of times. This chain joins TRBV11-3 and TRBJ2-7; D is perhaps TRBD1 or TRBD2 (5 bases each). The germline V gene encodes CDR1 SGHNT and CDR2 YENEEA. The CDR3 has 16 residues. Trimming took off 5 bases at V and 2 bases at J, with 19 bases between the two ends. This chain's CDR3 is CASSQRVGDGPYEQYF. Here the CDR3 DNA reads TGTGCCAGCAGCCAAAGGGTGGGGGATGGGCCCTACGAGCAGTACTTC.

This clone was observed a handful of times. The gene calls are TRBV15 and TRBJ1-4; TRBD1 matches 11 bases. CDR3 size: 16 residues. Unmatched junction bases numbered 1, after V lost 4 bases and J lost 0 bases. Germline CDR1 LNHNV, CDR2 YYDKDF (reference sequence). Here the CDR3 DNA reads TGTGCCACCAGCACGGGACAGGGGGCAACTAATGAAAAACTGTTTTTT. Residues: CATSTGQGATNEKLFF.

This clone turned up a few times. CDR3 in amino acids: CASSVGGDWGFNSPLHF. The DNA of the CDR3 is TGTGCCAGCAGCGTAGGTGGGGATTGGGGCTTTAATTCACCCCTCCACTTT. The chain combines TRBV9 with TRBJ1-6, with D possibly matching TRBD1 (5 bases). The CDR3 sequence is 17 residues long. Germline CDR1 reads SGDLS; CDR2 reads YYNGEE. V lost 0 bases and J lost 6, with 16 bases in between.

This clone was observed a handful of times. J is TRBJ1-1 and V is TRBV6-1; D call uncertain. The CDR3 is 14 amino acids. CDR1 is MNHNS, CDR2 SASEGT, per germline. The ends were cut back, 0 bases at V and 5 bases at J, with 10 bases in the middle. CDR3 sequence: CASSEAPPLTEAFF. As DNA, the CDR3 is TGTGCCAGCAGTGAAGCCCCCCCACTGACTGAAGCTTTCTTT.

The CDR3 nucleotides are TGTGCCAGCAGTGAGATCGGGAGGGCCAACAATGAGCAGTTCTTC. It encodes CASSEIGRANNEQFF. The rearrangement joins TRBV25-1 to TRBJ2-1; 8 nucleotides align to TRBD2. The V and J ends lost 3 bases and 5 bases, in that order; junction bases with no gene match: 6. Germline V gene data show CDR1 as MGHDK and CDR2 as SYGVNS. The CDR3 spans 15 residues. The full variable domain, its missing parts supplied by reference TRBV25-1 and TRBJ2-1, is EADIYQTPRYLVIGTGKKITLECSQTMGHDKMYWYQQDPGMELHLIHYSYGVNSTEKGDLSSESTVSRIRTEHFPLTLESARPSHTSQYLCASSEIGRANNEQFFGPGTRLTVL.

This clone has more than one count but fewer than ten. This chain links TRBV11-3 with TRBJ1-1; D is unresolved. V was shortened by 1 base and J by 3 bases, with 9 bases between the two germline ends. The CDR3 length is 14 residues. The germline V gene has CDR1 SGHNT and CDR2 YENEEA. In DNA form, the CDR3 reads TGTGCCAGCAGCTTAGTGCTGGGGTACACTGAAGCTTTCTTT. It translates to CASSLVLGYTEAFF.

This clone was seen a few times. The genes are TRBV9 and TRBJ1-5; D may be TRBD1 (5 bases). V dropped 6 bases and J dropped 2 bases, with 9 bases sitting between them. The length of the CDR3 is 13 residues. CDR1 and CDR2 from the germline V gene are SGDLS and YYNGEE. CDR3 region: CASTGTGNQPQHF. DNA of the CDR3: TGTGCCAGCACAGGGACGGGCAATCAGCCCCAGCATTTT.

The chain couples TRBV18 to TRBJ2-1, with 10 bases matching TRBD2. This CDR3 is built from 18 residues. In germline, CDR1 is KGHSH, CDR2 LQKENI. The J segment lost 6 bases and the V segment lost 5 bases, leaving 16 bases of the junction unmatched. The CDR3 sequence: CASSDTSGTGGIRNEQFF. In DNA form, the CDR3 reads TGTGCCAGCTCAGACACTAGCGGGACTGGAGGGATTCGCAATGAGCAGTTCTTC. Supplemented by reference TRBV18 and TRBJ2-1, the full variable domain reads NAGVMQNPRHLVRRRGQEARLRCSPMKGHSHVYWYRQLPEEGLKFMVYLQKENIIDESGMPKERFSAEFPKEGPSILRIQQVVRGDSAAYFCASSDTSGTGGIRNEQFFGPGTRLTVL.

CDR3 protein: CASKPLTGGNEQFF. CDR3 nucleotides: TGTGCCAGCAAACCCCTGACGGGGGGCAATGAGCAGTTCTTC. The V call is TRBV12-5, the J call TRBJ2-1; 7 bases are shared with TRBD2. This CDR3 is 14 amino acids long. From germline, CDR1 is LGHNT and CDR2 FRNRAP.

This clone came up a few times. The CDR3 spells CASSPTAGEAGANVLTF. The CDR3, as DNA: TGCGCCAGCAGCCCAACCGCCGGGGAAGCTGGGGCCAACGTCCTGACTTTC. This chain joins TRBV1 and TRBJ2-6; the D call of TRBD2 is as the table states it, not checked on the DNA. TRBV1 is classified as a pseudogene. The CDR3 is 17 residues long.

This clone rates as large. The CDR3 coding sequence is TGTGCCAGCAGCGGGGACGGTCCCGAGCAGTACTTC. Its translation: CASSGDGPEQYF. The V gene is TRBV6-8, the J gene TRBJ2-7; either TRBD1 or TRBD2 may supply D (5 bases each). V lost 6 bases and J lost 6, with 12 bases in between. This CDR3 has 12 amino acids. Germline V gene lookup returns CDR1 MNHGY and CDR2 SAAAGT.

This clone was picked up a small number of times. This chain links TRBV6-8 with TRBJ1-5; the D is unclear. Trimming cost V 2 bases and J 6 bases, with 8 bases left between them. CDR3 size: 13 residues. The germline V gene has CDR1 MNHGY and CDR2 SAAAGT. As DNA, the CDR3 is TGTGCCAGCAGTTACCTACGCGGTCAGCCCCAGCATTTT. Protein product: CASSYLRGQPQHF.

The CDR3 loop is CASRGQGAPNTGELFF. DNA of the CDR3: TGTGCCAGCAGGGGACAGGGGGCGCCGAACACCGGGGAGCTGTTTTTT. This rearrangement joins TRBV6-8 to TRBJ2-2; 12 positions agree with TRBD1. The J segment lost 0 bases and the V segment lost 6 bases, leaving 2 bases of the junction unmatched. The CDR3 has 16 amino acids. Looked up from germline, CDR1 is MNHGY and CDR2 is SAAAGT.

This chain links TRBV9 with TRBJ2-1; D possibly uses TRBD1 or TRBD2 (5 bases each). The CDR3 has 16 residues. The V end lost 2 bases, the J end lost 7 bases, and 19 bases lay between the germline ends. Germline values: CDR1 SGDLS, CDR2 YYNGEE. The CDR3 sequence is CASSVGMYRSGNEQFF. The CDR3, as DNA: TGTGCCAGCAGCGTCGGCATGTACAGGTCGGGGAATGAGCAGTTCTTC. Full variable domain (missing parts from reference TRBV9 and TRBJ2-1): DSGVTQTPKHLITATGQRVTLRCSPRSGDLSVYWYQQSLDQGLQFLIQYYNGEERAKGNILERFSAQQFPDLHSELNLSSLELGDSALYFCASSVGMYRSGNEQFFGPGTRLTVL.

The chain is built from TRBV9 and TRBJ1-5; D ambiguous. The CDR3 length is 15 residues. Trimming cost V 0 bases and J 0 bases, with 7 bases left between them. CDR1 SGDLS and CDR2 YYNGEE come from the germline V gene. CDR3 sequence (DNA): TGTGCCAGCAGCGTAGATGGAAATAGCAATCAGCCCCAGCATTTT. Protein sequence: CASSVDGNSNQPQHF. Drawing the rest from reference TRBV9 and TRBJ1-5, the complete variable domain is DSGVTQTPKHLITATGQRVTLRCSPRSGDLSVYWYQQSLDQGLQFLIQYYNGEERAKGNILERFSAQQFPDLHSELNLSSLELGDSALYFCASSVDGNSNQPQHFGDGTRLSIL.

The chain combines TRBV18 with TRBJ2-2; 10 bases are shared with TRBD1. The germline V gene has CDR1 KGHSH and CDR2 LQKENI. The junction had 1 base not matched to a gene; V was cut back by 4 bases and J by 5 bases. The CDR3 is made up of 14 amino acids. CDR3 sequence: CASSRTGGTGELFF. The CDR3 coding sequence is TGTGCCAGCTCACGGACAGGGGGAACCGGGGAGCTGTTTTTT.

This clone was detected only a few times. X is used for the amino acid whose nucleotide is unread or ambiguous. The chain couples TRBV29-1 to TRBJ2-5; D possibly corresponds to TRBD2 (7 bases). The germline V and J ends were trimmed by 7 bases and 5 bases, with 20 bases remaining between them. Germline loops: CDR1 SQVTM, CDR2 ANQGSEA. The CDR3 loop spans 14 amino acids. The CDR3 DNA sequence: TGCAGCGKTGATGCACGGGGGGCGGGGGAGACCCAGTACTTC. It yields the protein CSXDARGAGETQYF.

This chain uses TRBV30 with TRBJ2-2; D might be TRBD2 (6 bases). The CDR3 loop spans 14 amino acids. V was shortened by 1 base and J by 0 bases, with 6 bases between the two germline ends. The V gene's germline CDR1 is GTSNPN and CDR2 SVGIG (reference sequence). The CDR3: CAWSGLANTGELFF. In DNA form, the CDR3 reads TGTGCCTGGAGTGGACTAGCGAACACCGGGGAGCTGTTTTTT.

The V call is TRBV2, the J call TRBJ1-6; D ambiguous. The germline gives CDR1 SNHLY, CDR2 FYNNEI. The CDR3 contains 17 residues. V lost 2 bases to trimming and J lost 4 bases, with 15 bases between them. The CDR3 is CASSEIGSSGYNSPLHF. The CDR3 coding sequence is TGTGCCAGCAGTGAAATAGGCTCGAGCGGGTATAATTCACCCCTCCACTTT.

The J gene is TRBJ1-1, the V gene TRBV29-1; 11 bases line up with TRBD1. J was trimmed by 6 bases and V by 7 bases; bases with no gene match: 10. The CDR3 totals 14 residues. Looked up from germline, CDR1 is SQVTM and CDR2 is ANQGSEA. Here the CDR3 DNA reads TGCAGCGGTGGACAGGGGGCGCAAGTTGCTGAAGCTTTCTTT. It specifies CSGGQGAQVAEAFF. The whole variable domain, remainder taken from reference TRBV29-1 and TRBJ1-1, is SAVISQKPSRDICQRGTSLTIQCQVDSQVTMMFWYRQQPGQSLTLIATANQGSEATYESGFVIDKFPISRPNLTFSTLTVSNMSPEDSSIYLCSGGQGAQVAEAFFGQGTRLTVV.

This chain links TRBV5-1 with TRBJ1-2; D gene unclear. CDR1 is SGHRS and CDR2 is YFSETQ in the germline V gene. V gave up 0 bases and J gave up 0 bases, with 9 bases separating them. CDR3 length: 15 amino acids. CDR3 sequence: CASSLGPQTNYGYTF. The DNA of the CDR3 is TGCGCCAGCAGCTTGGGTCCGCAGACTAACTATGGCTACACCTTC.

This clone showed up just a few times. J is TRBJ2-3 and V is TRBV7-2; D is undetermined. CDR1 is SGHTA and CDR2 is FQGNSA in the germline V gene. This CDR3 region has 16 residues. Trimming pared 5 bases from V and 1 base from J, leaving 16 bases between. The CDR3 here is CASSPSGGSGTDTQYF. The CDR3 nucleotides are TGTGCCAGCAGCCCGTCGGGCGGAAGTGGCACAGATACGCAGTATTTT.

This clone rates as medium-sized. The rearrangement uses TRBV11-3 and TRBJ1-1; 10 nucleotides agree with TRBD1. V shed 1 base, J shed 5 bases, and the junction held 4 bases outside the gene matches. CDR3 length: 15 residues. Germline loops: CDR1 SGHNT, CDR2 YENEEA. The CDR3 loop reads CASSLVGQGRTEAFF. In DNA form, the CDR3 reads TGTGCCAGCAGCTTAGTGGGACAGGGGCGGACTGAAGCTTTCTTT.